This T cell receptor beta chain was retrieved from a study of CD8 T cells in Susac syndrome. V lost 3 bases and J lost 8, with 10 bases in between. CDR1 KGHSH and CDR2 LQKENI come from the germline V gene. The CDR3 has 12 amino acids. This clonotype occurred once. RNA was extracted with the RNeasy kit, and a quantity of roughly 0.45 to 1 ug was reverse transcribed using random hexamers. It was immunoSEQ multiplex PCR that amplified TCR beta CDR3 across 54 Vbeta and 13 Jbeta. In TCRdb, the immunoSEQ multiplex PCR reads were re-called with MiXCR into one record per CDR3 protein. The table shows under 200,000 distinct CDR3 sequences, with 95% occurring only once. Sequencing of TCR beta, carried out with a high-throughput approach, was applied to CD8+ and CD4+ T cells from the blood.

V is TRBV18 and J is TRBJ1-2; maybe TRBD1 (6 bases). The source material was CD4+ T cells from PBMCs. The clonotype comes from a human donor in good health. CDR3 sequence reads: CASSPDSEGYTF. The CDR3 bases are TGTGCCAGCTCACCGGACAGTGAAGGCTACACCTTC.